A single sample is the source of the 4 T cell receptor beta chains below, sequenced in a study of shared clonotypes between healthy human individuals. Some clones are missing from TCRdb's copy, which holds only in-frame ones; the method was immunoSEQ multiplex PCR. This repertoire shows approximately 2.5 million clones, approximately 90% found once; its top ten account for over 0.12%. The source material was naive CD4+ T cells sorted from blood. Noted subset: CD45RA+ positively selected. The source of these receptors is a man aged 18-30 years in good health.

The V gene is TRBV5-6, the J gene TRBJ2-1; 7 bases align to TRBD2. The CDR3 spans 17 residues. Losses at the gene ends were 4 bases for V and 5 bases for J; bases not matched to a gene: 15. From germline, CDR1 is SGHDT and CDR2 YYEEEE. Here the CDR3 DNA reads TGTGCCAGCAGCCCAGTGGATGGCGGGAGTCGACACAATGAGCAGTTCTTC. This translates into CASSPVDGGSRHNEQFF.

The rearrangement links TRBV7-2 to TRBJ2-2; TRBD2 matches at 15 bases. Per the germline V gene, CDR1 is SGHTA and CDR2 is FQGNSA. This CDR3 region has 18 residues. Unmatched junction bases numbered 4, after V lost 1 base and J lost 4 bases. The CDR3 DNA reads as TGTGCCAGCAGCTTAGTAGGACTAGCGGGAGGGATCACCGGGGAGCTGTTTTTT. Its protein product is CASSLVGLAGGITGELFF.

The CDR3 sequence: CASSIISRGDGYTF. The CDR3 coding sequence is TGTGCCAGCAGTATTATCTCGCGGGGGGATGGCTACACCTTC. The chain links TRBV28 to TRBJ1-2, with D tentatively TRBD1 (5 bases). Between the trimmed V and J ends, which lost 5 bases and 6 bases, there was a span of 16 bases. Germline V gene sequence: CDR1 MDHEN, CDR2 SYDVKM. This CDR3 spans 14 amino acids.

V and J are TRBV5-1 and TRBJ2-5, with D perhaps matching TRBD1 (7 bases). V shed 6 bases and J shed 5 bases, with 17 bases lying between them. Per the germline V gene, CDR1 is SGHRS and CDR2 is YFSETQ. This CDR3 has 14 amino acids. The CDR3 coding sequence is TGCGCCAGCAAGTCGGAGGGGGCCGGGGAGACCCAGTACTTC. This encodes CASKSEGAGETQYF.